The rows below give T cell receptor beta chains drawn from one sample of a study of T-cell memory formation after mild COVID-19. TCRdb itself ran the 5' RACE reads through MiXCR, one entry per CDR3 protein. The sample includes some 310,000 distinct CDR3 sequences, roughly 19% of them seen just once. The sequencing sample was made of PBMCs or a T cell subset sorted from them (not recorded which). The receptors come from a man between 18 and 35 years old who had mild COVID-19 (a few samples of this study predate the infection). Cell type and time point are not known. Both conserved end residues are trimmed from each CDR3.

V: TRBV6-6
CDR3: ASSSTRGVETQY

V: TRBV20-1
CDR3: SARRALAGENEQF

V: TRBV24-1
CDR3: ATRAGGTDTQY

V: TRBV7-9
CDR3: ASSLAGPADEQY

V: TRBV28
CDR3: ASFAGGGKAF

V: TRBV5-6
CDR3: ASSGEGRTVGYT

V: TRBV7-2
CDR3: ASSQGMRSNEKLF

V: TRBV7-9
CDR3: ASSPTSGGSNEQF

V: TRBV19
CDR3: ASTPGQGSYEQY

V: TRBV19
CDR3: ASSMGGNQPQH

V: TRBV4-2
CDR3: ASSQERGGNQPQH

V: TRBV12-3/TRBV12-4
CDR3: ASRPGGTGGYGYT

V: TRBV7-2
CDR3: ASSVQGGVDYGYT

V: TRBV5-1
CDR3: ASSLMGRENTDTQY

V: TRBV20-1
CDR3: SVQSNTGELF

V: TRBV14
CDR3: ASSLSVKEYPYNEQF

V: TRBV29-1
CDR3: SVVVGAETQY

V: TRBV4-2
CDR3: ASSQVAGGLYNEQF

V: TRBV12-3/TRBV12-4
CDR3: ASSAGTQSF

V: TRBV30
CDR3: AWSVEGSQPQH

V: TRBV7-7
CDR3: ASSPGAGQQQY

V: TRBV9
CDR3: ASTVTSGGSKETQY

V: TRBV5-1
CDR3: ASSWTRDRGLQETQY

V: TRBV4-3
CDR3: ASSQRTGAGNTIY

V: TRBV6-5
CDR3: ASSRMVDRSYEQY

V: TRBV18
CDR3: ASSPRFVEQGRGPDTQY

V: TRBV27
CDR3: ASRTLGNYGYT

V: TRBV12-3/TRBV12-4
CDR3: ASRAGLAAGGLF

V: TRBV29-1
CDR3: SVGAGWMLEQF

V: TRBV29-1
CDR3: SVERRGGLETQY

V: TRBV6-9
CDR3: ASSYPTGTGVNEQF

V: TRBV5-1
CDR3: ASSRDSFYGYT

V: TRBV18
CDR3: ASSPPAGANVLT

V: TRBV27
CDR3: ASSATGFYGYT

V: TRBV7-2
CDR3: ASSLGPQGRANQPQH

V: TRBV7-2
CDR3: ASSLELRGYYGYT

V: TRBV3-1
CDR3: ASSQDIRVSGAF

V: TRBV28
CDR3: ASSWKGRPYEQY

V: TRBV4-3
CDR3: ASSQDTSSQGANYGYT

V: TRBV15
CDR3: ATSGRDGELF

V: TRBV6-2/TRBV6-3
CDR3: ASSYLLYYEQY

V: TRBV20-1
CDR3: SASPDISYNEQF

V: TRBV4-2
CDR3: ASSQGVQRGHQETQY

V: TRBV4-3
CDR3: ASSQDGDRPPDGYT